This passage covers 15 T cell receptor beta chains from one sample sequenced in a study of blood T cell repertoires in COVID-19. The repertoire was sequenced with immunoSEQ multiplex PCR; TCRdb's copy has only in-frame clones and lacks some. The data show 200,000 to 250,000 clones, about 80% seen once. Material: peripheral blood. The receptors originated from a man aged 25 to 40 who had recovered from COVID-19.

This clone was seen a handful of times. Here the CDR3 reads CASSQEQGGSYGYTF. CDR3 nucleotides: TGTGCCAGCAGCCAGGAACAGGGGGGATCCTATGGCTACACCTTC. The chain carries TRBV4-2 and TRBJ1-2, with 8 nucleotides matching TRBD1. CDR3 length: 15 amino acids. The ends lost 3 bases at V and 4 bases at J; junction bases unmatched: 7. The germline CDR1 and CDR2 sequences are LGHNA and YNFKEQ.

The CDR3 reads CASSQGGQTNYGYTF. Here the CDR3 DNA reads TGTGCCAGCAGCCAGGGGGGACAGACTAACTATGGCTACACCTTC. The chain joins TRBV3-1 (or the pseudogene TRBV3-2) to TRBJ1-2, with 7 positions matching TRBD1. From germline, CDR1 is LGHDT and CDR2 YNNKEL (reference sequence). The ends lost 3 bases at V and 0 bases at J; junction bases unmatched: 4. The CDR3 spans 15 residues.

This clone was observed once. The genes are TRBV28 and TRBJ2-7; 7 bases align to TRBD2. The V gene's germline CDR1 is MDHEN and CDR2 SYDVKM. The CDR3 runs 15 residues. The junction had 10 bases not matched to a gene; V was cut back by 5 bases and J by 3 bases. CDR3 loop: CASSLGGGRGYEQYV. The CDR3 bases are TGTGCCAGCAGTCTCGGGGGTGGGAGGGGCTACGAGCAGTACGTC.

The rearrangement links TRBV5-1 to TRBJ2-3, with 10 bases lining up with TRBD2. V gave up 3 bases and J gave up 2 bases; unmatched junction bases: 6. This CDR3 is 16 amino acids long. Germline V gene lookup returns CDR1 SGHRS and CDR2 YFSETQ. Here the CDR3 reads CASSSGTSVNTDTQYF. CDR3 coding DNA: TGCGCCAGCAGCTCAGGGACTAGCGTAAACACAGATACGCAGTATTTT.

This chain uses TRBV7-6 with TRBJ2-2; TRBD2 matches 7 bases. The ends lost 4 bases at V and 7 bases at J; junction bases unmatched: 6. CDR3 length: 14 residues. Looked up from germline, CDR1 is SGHVS and CDR2 is FNYEAQ. The CDR3 region is CASSSTSVGGELFF. CDR3 in DNA: TGTGCCAGCAGCTCTACTAGCGTTGGCGGGGAGCTGTTTTTT. Variable domain in full (rest from reference TRBV7-6 and TRBJ2-2): GAGVSQSPRYKVTKRGQDVALRCDPISGHVSLYWYRQALGQGPEFLTYFNYEAQQDKSGLPNDRFSAERPEGSISTLTIQRTEQRDSAMYRCASSSTSVGGELFFGEGSRLTVL.

The chain joins TRBV7-9 to TRBJ2-7; weak D call: TRBD2 (6 bases). CDR1 is SEHNR and CDR2 is FQNEAQ in the germline V gene (reference sequence). V was shortened by 4 bases and J by 1 base, with 8 bases between the two germline ends. CDR3 length: 13 amino acids. Here the CDR3 DNA reads TGTGCCAGCAGCTCCAGCGGGTCCTACGAGCAGTACTTC. It specifies CASSSSGSYEQYF. The complete variable domain, with remaining parts taken from reference TRBV7-9 and TRBJ2-7, reads DTGVSQNPRHKITKRGQNVTFRCDPISEHNRLYWYRQTLGQGPEFLTYFQNEAQLEKSRLLSDRFSAERPKGSFSTLEIQRTEQGDSAMYLCASSSSGSYEQYFGPGTRLTVT.

This clone was found once. The chain joins TRBV3-1 (or the pseudogene TRBV3-2) to TRBJ2-1; a possible D gene is TRBD1 (5 bases). Trimming stripped 1 base from V and 8 bases from J, with 24 bases between. CDR3 length equals 18 residues. Per the germline V gene, CDR1 is LGHDT and CDR2 is YNNKEL (reference sequence). In DNA form, the CDR3 reads TGTGCCAGCAGCCAAGTCGAGGACACAGCTACCCGTAACGATGAGCAGTTCTTC. Amino acids: CASSQVEDTATRNDEQFF.

The V gene is TRBV7-2, the J gene TRBJ1-2, with D possibly TRBD1 on 5 matching bases. The V gene's germline CDR1 is SGHTA and CDR2 FQGNSA. V lost 5 bases and J 1 base, leaving 17 bases between the germline ends. The CDR3 consists of 16 residues. The CDR3 DNA reads TGTGCCAGCAGCAGATATGGGGACTGGAGTAACTATGGCTACACCTTC. It specifies CASSRYGDWSNYGYTF. Full variable domain (missing parts from reference TRBV7-2 and TRBJ1-2): GAGVSQSPSNKVTEKGKDVELRCDPISGHTALYWYRQSLGQGLEFLIYFQGNSAPDKSGLPSDRFSAERTGGSVSTLTIQRTQQEDSAVYLCASSRYGDWSNYGYTFGSGTRLTVV.

The chain combines TRBV18 with TRBJ2-1, with 8 bases that match TRBD1. The CDR3 is 16 residues long. Trimming removed 3 bases from V and 5 bases from J; junction bases left unmatched: 9. Germline V gene sequence: CDR1 KGHSH, CDR2 LQKENI. CDR3 loop: CASSPPRTGIHNEQFF. DNA for the CDR3: TGTGCCAGCTCACCGCCACGGACAGGGATCCACAATGAGCAGTTCTTC.

The chain recombines TRBV7-9 with TRBJ2-4; D gene uncertain. The CDR3 length is 14 residues. Per the germline V gene, CDR1 is SEHNR and CDR2 is FQNEAQ (reference sequence). The V end lost 1 base, the J end lost 8 bases, and 12 bases lay between the germline ends. The CDR3 sequence is CASSLDGITDIQYF. Here the CDR3 DNA reads TGTGCCAGCAGCTTAGATGGTATTACAGACATTCAGTACTTC. Filled out from reference TRBV7-9 and TRBJ2-4, the complete variable domain reads DTGVSQNPRHKITKRGQNVTFRCDPISEHNRLYWYRQTLGQGPEFLTYFQNEAQLEKSRLLSDRFSAERPKGSFSTLEIQRTEQGDSAMYLCASSLDGITDIQYFGAGTRLSVL.

The chain has TRBV9 and TRBJ2-3; 7 nucleotides align to TRBD2. The CDR3 loop spans 15 amino acids. The germline V gene has CDR1 SGDLS and CDR2 YYNGEE. V shed 3 bases and J 0 bases; nucleotides not matched to a gene: 4. The CDR3 loop is CASSATSDSTDTQYF. CDR3 nucleotides: TGTGCCAGCAGCGCCACTAGCGACAGCACAGATACGCAGTATTTT.

The chain joins TRBV7-6 to TRBJ2-3; 8 bases map to TRBD1. Trimming cost V 3 bases and J 7 bases; bases outside gene matches: 6. The CDR3 runs to 14 residues. Germline CDR1 reads SGHVS; CDR2 reads FNYEAQ. CDR3 sequence: CASSLPGQGHTQYF. The DNA of the CDR3 is TGTGCCAGCAGCTTGCCCGGACAGGGCCATACGCAGTATTTT.

This sequence joins TRBV7-3 and TRBJ2-7; 7 nucleotides agree with TRBD1. The trim removed 5 bases at V and 7 bases at J, leaving 8 bases unmatched. The CDR3 runs to 13 residues. Germline assignment: CDR1 SGHTA and CDR2 FQGTGA. The CDR3 loop is CASSTRDSPEQYV. CDR3 sequence (DNA): TGTGCCAGCAGCACCCGGGACAGTCCTGAGCAGTACGTC.

The chain joins TRBV9 to TRBJ2-3; weak D call: TRBD2 (6 bases). Germline lookup yields CDR1 SGDLS and CDR2 YYNGEE. V lost 3 bases and J lost 4, with 15 bases in between. The CDR3 runs 15 residues. Here the CDR3 reads CASSAGTLGADTQYF. CDR3 in DNA: TGTGCCAGCAGCGCCGGGACTCTGGGGGCAGATACGCAGTATTTT. Together with reference TRBV9 and TRBJ2-3, the CDR3 gives the full variable domain: DSGVTQTPKHLITATGQRVTLRCSPRSGDLSVYWYQQSLDQGLQFLIQYYNGEERAKGNILERFSAQQFPDLHSELNLSSLELGDSALYFCASSAGTLGADTQYFGPGTRLTVL.

The chain couples TRBV7-9 to TRBJ2-5; 8 bases map to TRBD1. The CDR3 runs to 14 residues. Trimming took 5 bases from V and 2 from J; bases not matched to a gene: 4. The germline CDR1 and CDR2 sequences are SEHNR and FQNEAQ (reference sequence). The CDR3 DNA follows: TGTGCCAGCAGCATCGGGACAGGACAAGAGACCCAGTACTTC. It is translated as CASSIGTGQETQYF.